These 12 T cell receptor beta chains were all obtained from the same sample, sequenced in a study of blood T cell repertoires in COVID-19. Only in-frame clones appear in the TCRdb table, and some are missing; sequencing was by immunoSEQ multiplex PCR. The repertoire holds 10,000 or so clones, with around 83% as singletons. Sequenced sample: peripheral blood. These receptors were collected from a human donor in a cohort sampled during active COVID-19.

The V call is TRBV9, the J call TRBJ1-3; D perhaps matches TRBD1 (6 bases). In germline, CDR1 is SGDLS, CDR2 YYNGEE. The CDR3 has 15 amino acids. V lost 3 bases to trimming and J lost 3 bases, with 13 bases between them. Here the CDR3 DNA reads TGTGCCAGCAGCGACCGGGGGGCAGGTGGAAACACCATATATTTT. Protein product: CASSDRGAGGNTIYF.

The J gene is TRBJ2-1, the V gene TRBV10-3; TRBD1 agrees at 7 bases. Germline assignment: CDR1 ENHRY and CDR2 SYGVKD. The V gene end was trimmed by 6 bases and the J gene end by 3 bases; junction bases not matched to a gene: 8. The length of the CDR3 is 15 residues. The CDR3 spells CAIRSSGTDYNEQFF. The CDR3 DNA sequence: TGTGCCATCAGATCTTCGGGGACAGACTACAATGAGCAGTTCTTC.

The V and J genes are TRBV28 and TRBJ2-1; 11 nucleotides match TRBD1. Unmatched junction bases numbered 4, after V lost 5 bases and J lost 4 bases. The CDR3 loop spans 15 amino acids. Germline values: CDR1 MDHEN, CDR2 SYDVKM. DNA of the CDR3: TGTGCCAGCAGTGGGACAGGGGGAAGTTACAATGAGCAGTTCTTC. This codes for CASSGTGGSYNEQFF.

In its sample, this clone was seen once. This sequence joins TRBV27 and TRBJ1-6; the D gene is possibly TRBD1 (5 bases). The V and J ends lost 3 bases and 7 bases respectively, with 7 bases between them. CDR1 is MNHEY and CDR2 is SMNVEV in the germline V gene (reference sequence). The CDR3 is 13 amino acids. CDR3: CASSFRQNSPLHF. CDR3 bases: TGTGCCAGCAGTTTCCGACAGAATTCACCCCTCCACTTT.

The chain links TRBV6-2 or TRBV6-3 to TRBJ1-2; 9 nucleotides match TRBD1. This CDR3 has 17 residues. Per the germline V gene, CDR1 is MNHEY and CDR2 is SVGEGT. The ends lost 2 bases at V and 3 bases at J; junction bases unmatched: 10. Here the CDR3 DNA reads TGTGCCAGCAGTTACGCAAACACAGGGGGCGCGGACTATGGCTACACCTTC. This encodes CASSYANTGGADYGYTF.

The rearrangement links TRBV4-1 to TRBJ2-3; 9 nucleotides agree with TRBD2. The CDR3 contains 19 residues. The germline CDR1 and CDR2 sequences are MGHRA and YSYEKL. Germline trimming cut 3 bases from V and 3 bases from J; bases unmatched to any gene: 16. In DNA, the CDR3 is TGCGCCAGCAGCCATCACCCATTCCCGGCTAGCGGGAATACAGATACGCAGTATTTT. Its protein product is CASSHHPFPASGNTDTQYF.

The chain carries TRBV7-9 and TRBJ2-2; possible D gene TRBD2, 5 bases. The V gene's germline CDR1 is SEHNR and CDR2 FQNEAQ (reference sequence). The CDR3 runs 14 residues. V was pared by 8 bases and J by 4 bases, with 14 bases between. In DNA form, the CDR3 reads TGTGCCAGCCGGACGGGGTACTCCACCGGGGAGCTGTTTTTT. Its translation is CASRTGYSTGELFF.

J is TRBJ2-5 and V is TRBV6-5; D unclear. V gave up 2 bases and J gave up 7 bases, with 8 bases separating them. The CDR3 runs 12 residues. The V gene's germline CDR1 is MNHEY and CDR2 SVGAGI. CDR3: CASSYPSGTQYF. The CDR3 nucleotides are TGTGCCAGCAGTTACCCATCGGGGACCCAGTACTTC.

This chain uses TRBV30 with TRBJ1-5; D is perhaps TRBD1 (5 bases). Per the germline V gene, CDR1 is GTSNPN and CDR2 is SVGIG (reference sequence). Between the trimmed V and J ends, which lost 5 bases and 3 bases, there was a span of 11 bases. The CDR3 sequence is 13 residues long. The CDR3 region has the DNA TGTGCCTGGGGGAAGGGGTTCAATCAGCCCCAGCATTTT. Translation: CAWGKGFNQPQHF.

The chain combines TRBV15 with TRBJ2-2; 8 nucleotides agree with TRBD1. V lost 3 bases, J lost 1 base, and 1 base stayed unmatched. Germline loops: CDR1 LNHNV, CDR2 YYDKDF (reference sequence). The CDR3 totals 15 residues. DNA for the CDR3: TGTGCCACCAGCAGGGGACAGGAGAACACCGGGGAGCTGTTTTTT. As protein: CATSRGQENTGELFF.

The CDR3 DNA sequence: TGTGCCAGCAGCCGTGGAGGGGAAAACACTGAAGCTTTCTTT. Its translation: CASSRGGENTEAFF. The V call is TRBV3-1 (or the pseudogene TRBV3-2), the J call TRBJ1-1; D is perhaps TRBD1 (5 bases). CDR1 and CDR2 (germline): LGHDT, YNNKEL (reference sequence). Trimming took 4 bases from V and 2 from J, leaving 11 bases between them. The length of the CDR3 is 14 residues.

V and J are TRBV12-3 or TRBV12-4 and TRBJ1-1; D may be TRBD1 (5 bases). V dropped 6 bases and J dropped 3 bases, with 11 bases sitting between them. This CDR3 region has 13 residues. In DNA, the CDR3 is TGTGCCAGCAGGGGGCTGCAGGACACTGAAGCTTTCTTT. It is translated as CASRGLQDTEAFF.